These 30 T cell receptor beta chains share one sample of origin, sequenced in a study of radiotherapy plus CTLA-4 blockade in lung cancer. Clones were sequenced by immunoSEQ multiplex PCR, and TCRdb holds only the in-frame ones, with some missing. The table shows about 68,000 clones, with less than 80% occurring only once. The sample consisted of peripheral blood, taken from a patient treated with radiotherapy plus ipilimumab. The receptors stem from a human donor with non-small cell lung cancer who had a complete response to radiotherapy plus ipilimumab.

The chain links TRBV5-4 to TRBJ2-1; D not certain. Looked up from germline, CDR1 is SGHNT and CDR2 is YYREEE (reference sequence). The CDR3 is 15 amino acids. The V end was cut by 2 bases, the J end by 2 bases, with 11 bases between. The CDR3 coding sequence is TGTGCCAGCAGCTTCGACCCCCTAGCCTACAATGAGCAGTTCTTC. Encoded protein: CASSFDPLAYNEQFF.

The chain employs TRBV6-5 and TRBJ1-2, with D unresolved. The CDR3 has 13 amino acids. V lost 2 bases and J 5 bases, leaving 9 bases between the germline ends. The V gene's germline CDR1 is MNHEY and CDR2 SVGAGI. CDR3 nucleotide sequence: TGTGCCAGCAGTTACGGTCTGGCGTATGGCTACACCTTC. Its translation: CASSYGLAYGYTF.

The V call is TRBV29-1, the J call TRBJ1-5; D is perhaps TRBD1 (5 bases). V lost 5 bases and J 7 bases, leaving 15 bases between the germline ends. Per the germline V gene, CDR1 is SQVTM and CDR2 is ANQGSEA. The CDR3 is 13 amino acids. In nucleotides, the CDR3 is TGCAGCGTTAGGGTGGTGGAGGGGCAGCCCCAGCATTTT. Amino acids: CSVRVVEGQPQHF.

This chain connects TRBV27 to TRBJ2-1; 8 bases are shared with TRBD1. Germline CDR1 and CDR2: MNHEY and SMNVEV (reference sequence). Germline trimming cut 8 bases from V and 11 bases from J; bases unmatched to any gene: 14. The CDR3 runs 14 residues. The CDR3 loop reads CASPGTGLPEKQFF. The CDR3 nucleotides are TGTGCCAGCCCTGGGACAGGTCTGCCGGAAAAGCAGTTCTTC.

This clone appeared a few times. The chain has TRBV4-1 and TRBJ2-6; D gene ambiguous. The V gene lost 5 bases and the J gene lost 6 bases, with 14 bases spanning the gap. In germline, CDR1 is MGHRA, CDR2 YSYEKL. The CDR3 covers 15 residues. CDR3 loop: CASSVRNSVANVLTF. CDR3 sequence (DNA): TGCGCCAGCAGCGTACGGAACTCGGTGGCCAACGTCCTGACTTTC.

Points on this clone: Other DNA sequences in this sample translate to the same CDR3. The chain combines TRBV10-1 with TRBJ1-1; the D is unclear. From germline, CDR1 is WNHNN and CDR2 SYGVQD (reference sequence). V was pared by 0 bases and J by 5 bases, with 7 bases between. The CDR3 has 13 residues. CDR3 DNA sequence: TGCGCCAGCAGTGAGTCCGGACGGACTGAAGCTTTCTTT. Its protein is CASSESGRTEAFF.

This clone appeared once. The rearrangement links TRBV18 to TRBJ1-1; TRBD1 aligns across 7 bases. The ends lost 4 bases at V and 4 bases at J; junction bases unmatched: 12. The CDR3 spans 16 residues. Germline lookup yields CDR1 KGHSH and CDR2 LQKENI. DNA of the CDR3: TGTGCCAGCTCACACACGAAAAACAGGGGAGCCACTGAAGCTTTCTTT. This codes for CASSHTKNRGATEAFF. The whole variable domain, remainder taken from reference TRBV18 and TRBJ1-1, is NAGVMQNPRHLVRRRGQEARLRCSPMKGHSHVYWYRQLPEEGLKFMVYLQKENIIDESGMPKERFSAEFPKEGPSILRIQQVVRGDSAAYFCASSHTKNRGATEAFFGQGTRLTVV.

The chain uses TRBV4-3 and TRBJ2-3, with TRBD2 matching over 14 bases. The CDR3 is made up of 16 amino acids. Unmatched junction bases numbered 6, after V lost 5 bases and J lost 5 bases. Germline-derived CDR1 and CDR2 are LGHNA and YSLEER. CDR3 in amino acids: CASSMTSGGVGDTQYF. CDR3 nucleotides: TGCGCCAGCAGCATGACTAGCGGGGGGGTGGGAGATACGCAGTATTTT.

V and J are TRBV6-6 and TRBJ2-2, with 12 bases lining up with TRBD2. V lost 6 bases to trimming and J lost 3 bases; unmatched junction nucleotides: 2. The CDR3 has 15 residues. Germline V gene data show CDR1 as MNHNY and CDR2 as SVGAGI (reference sequence). CDR3 coding DNA: TGTGCCAGCAGCGCTAGCGGGAGGGACACCGGGGAGCTGTTTTTT. Amino acids: CASSASGRDTGELFF.

V gene TRBV19 combines with J gene TRBJ2-7, with 9 bases fitting TRBD1. The ends lost 5 bases at V and 1 base at J; junction bases unmatched: 6. This CDR3 spans 15 amino acids. The V gene's germline CDR1 is LNHDA and CDR2 SQIVND (reference sequence). The CDR3 region is CASSETGGWSYEQYF. CDR3 sequence (DNA): TGTGCCAGTAGTGAAACAGGGGGCTGGTCCTACGAGCAGTACTTC. The complete variable domain, with remaining parts taken from reference TRBV19 and TRBJ2-7, reads DGGITQSPKYLFRKEGQNVTLSCEQNLNHDAMYWYRQDPGQGLRLIYYSQIVNDFQKGDIAEGYSVSREKKESFPLTVTSAQKNPTAFYLCASSETGGWSYEQYFGPGTRLTVT.

The chain recombines TRBV16 with TRBJ2-6; tentatively, D is TRBD1 (6 bases). With 2 bases removed from V and 3 bases from J, the gap between germline ends came to 20 bases. Germline V CDR1 and CDR2: KGHSY, FQNENV. The CDR3 has 19 residues. The CDR3 nucleotides are TGTGCCAGCAGCCAAGGCAGACTGGGGGCGCGAGGTGGGGCCAACGTCCTGACTTTC. Its translation: CASSQGRLGARGGANVLTF.

The J gene is TRBJ1-2, the V gene TRBV7-6, with D hard to call. This CDR3 is built from 13 residues. With 1 base removed from V and 4 bases from J, the gap between germline ends came to 7 bases. Germline values: CDR1 SGHVS, CDR2 FNYEAQ. In DNA form, the CDR3 reads TGTGCCAGCAGCTTAGGAGGGCCCTATGGCTACACCTTC. It yields the protein CASSLGGPYGYTF.

This sequence joins TRBV11-2 and TRBJ2-3; D not resolved. This CDR3 comprises 16 residues. V lost 1 base and J lost 2, with 13 bases in between. Germline lookup yields CDR1 SGHAT and CDR2 FQNNGV. CDR3: CASSLVRPHYTDTQYF. In DNA form, the CDR3 reads TGTGCCAGCAGCTTAGTCAGGCCCCACTACACAGATACGCAGTATTTT.

A few counts support this clone. This chain links TRBV29-1 with TRBJ2-3; 10 bases line up with TRBD2. The CDR3 has 14 residues. J gave up 1 base and V 6 bases, and 4 bases lay outside the gene matches. Germline V gene sequence: CDR1 SQVTM, CDR2 ANQGSEA. The CDR3 coding sequence is TGCAGCGTCGGGACTAGCGCCGGCACAGATACGCAGTATTTT. It translates to CSVGTSAGTDTQYF.

The rearrangement uses TRBV4-1 and TRBJ1-5; D uncertain. The V and J ends lost 4 bases and 6 bases respectively, with 10 bases between them. Germline V gives CDR1 MGHRA, CDR2 YSYEKL. This CDR3 contains 13 residues. CDR3 region: CASSRGGTQPQHF. DNA of the CDR3: TGCGCCAGCAGCCGAGGCGGTACTCAGCCCCAGCATTTT.

The V and J genes are TRBV13 and TRBJ2-5; maybe TRBD2 (8 bases). CDR3 length equals 17 residues. V was pared by 6 bases and J by 5 bases, with 25 bases between. Germline CDR1 and CDR2: PRHDT and FYEKMQ (reference sequence). CDR3 protein: CASSTRGSGGVRETQYF. The CDR3 DNA follows: TGTGCCAGCAGTACCAGGGGGAGCGGGGGAGTCCGGGAGACCCAGTACTTC.

The chain has TRBV11-2 and TRBJ1-3; possible D gene TRBD1, 5 bases. The germline V gene encodes CDR1 SGHAT and CDR2 FQNNGV. V was pared by 10 bases and J by 4 bases, with 23 bases between. The CDR3 is 16 residues long. The CDR3 sequence: CAIPNEIGERGNTIYF. DNA of the CDR3: TGTGCCATCCCCAACGAGATAGGGGAACGGGGAAACACCATATATTTT. The whole variable domain, filled in from reference TRBV11-2 and TRBJ1-3, reads EAGVAQSPRYKIIEKRQSVAFWCNPISGHATLYWYQQILGQGPKLLIQFQNNGVVDDSQLPKDRFSAERLKGVDSTLKIQPAKLEDSAVYLCAIPNEIGERGNTIYFGEGSWLTVV.

The chain joins TRBV5-6 to TRBJ1-1; the D is unclear. V lost 0 bases and J 10 bases, leaving 13 bases between the germline ends. Germline V gene lookup returns CDR1 SGHDT and CDR2 YYEEEE. This CDR3 has 13 residues. The CDR3 region has the DNA TGTGCCAGCAGCTTGGCCGGTCAGACGGTAGCTTTCTTT. Protein sequence: CASSLAGQTVAFF.

This clone qualifies as medium-sized. This chain uses TRBV28 with TRBJ1-1; D is unclear. In germline, CDR1 is MDHEN, CDR2 SYDVKM. This CDR3 spans 13 amino acids. Trimming removed 2 bases from V and 3 bases from J, with 7 bases in between. This CDR3 is CASSLLRYTEAFF. CDR3 DNA: TGTGCCAGCAGTTTACTCCGGTACACTGAAGCTTTCTTT.

V gene TRBV25-1 combines with J gene TRBJ1-1; maybe TRBD1 (5 bases). With 3 bases removed from V and 5 bases from J, the gap between germline ends came to 10 bases. In germline, CDR1 is MGHDK, CDR2 SYGVNS. The CDR3 runs 13 residues. The CDR3 sequence is CASSDPQVTEAFF. As DNA, the CDR3 is TGTGCCAGCAGTGACCCACAGGTTACTGAAGCTTTCTTT.

The chain uses TRBV2 and TRBJ2-2, with TRBD1 matching over 7 bases. The CDR3 runs to 15 residues. CDR1 is SNHLY, CDR2 FYNNEI, per germline. With V trimmed by 6 bases and J by 2 bases, 6 bases remained unmatched. As DNA, the CDR3 is TGTGCCAGCAGGGACAGGTTTCTCAACACCGGGGAGCTGTTTTTT. It codes for CASRDRFLNTGELFF.

This rearrangement joins TRBV14 to TRBJ1-6, with TRBD1 matching 7 bases. With 4 bases clipped from V and 4 bases from J, the junction kept 4 bases outside the gene matches. Germline CDR1 reads SGHDN; CDR2 reads FVKESK. This CDR3 spans 15 amino acids. CDR3 coding DNA: TGTGCCAGCAGCCTTCCGGGACAGTATAATTCACCCCTCCACTTT. Translating gives CASSLPGQYNSPLHF. The whole variable domain, remainder taken from reference TRBV14 and TRBJ1-6, is EAGVTQFPSHSVIEKGQTVTLRCDPISGHDNLYWYRRVMGKEIKFLLHFVKESKQDESGMPNNRFLAERTGGTYSTLKVQPAELEDSGVYFCASSLPGQYNSPLHFGNGTRLTVT.

This chain connects TRBV30 to TRBJ2-5, with a weak D call TRBD2 (6 bases). CDR1 is GTSNPN and CDR2 is SVGIG in the germline V gene (reference sequence). The CDR3 loop spans 11 amino acids. With 5 bases removed from V and 5 bases from J, the gap between germline ends came to 9 bases. The CDR3 sequence: CAWAGRETQYF. The CDR3 nucleotides read TGTGCCTGGGCAGGGAGGGAGACCCAGTACTTC.

CDR3 nucleotide sequence: TGTGCCAGCAGCTTGGGGGGAGAGGACGAGCAGTACTTC. Translation gives CASSLGGEDEQYF. This chain joins TRBV5-8 and TRBJ2-7; perhaps TRBD2 as D (5 bases). Trimming took 0 bases from V and 5 from J, leaving 9 bases between them. Germline V lookup: CDR1 SGHTS, CDR2 YDEGEE. CDR3 length equals 13 residues. Full variable domain (remainder filled in from reference TRBV5-8 and TRBJ2-7): EAGVTQSPTHLIKTRGQQATLRCSPISGHTSVYWYQQALGLGLQFLLWYDEGEERNRGNFPPRFSGRQFPNYSSELNVNALELEDSALYLCASSLGGEDEQYFGPGTRLTVT.

The V and J genes are TRBV27 and TRBJ2-2; TRBD1 agrees at 7 bases. Germline-derived CDR1 and CDR2 are MNHEY and SMNVEV (reference sequence). The J segment lost 2 bases and the V segment lost 5 bases, leaving 8 bases of the junction unmatched. There are 16 residues in the CDR3. CDR3 sequence: CASSEGTDFNTGELFF. As DNA, the CDR3 is TGTGCCAGCAGTGAGGGGACAGACTTTAACACCGGGGAGCTGTTTTTT.

The genes are TRBV19 and TRBJ1-2; maybe TRBD1 (6 bases). The V gene's germline CDR1 is LNHDA and CDR2 SQIVND (reference sequence). The CDR3 has 15 amino acids. V dropped 4 bases and J dropped 6 bases, with 18 bases sitting between them. The CDR3 here is CASSKTGAQGHGYTF. The CDR3 coding sequence is TGTGCCAGTAGTAAGACAGGCGCGCAGGGTCATGGCTACACCTTC.

The chain recombines TRBV12-5 with TRBJ1-5, with a weak D call TRBD1 (6 bases). Germline V gene sequence: CDR1 LGHNT, CDR2 FRNRAP. Trimming took off 0 bases at V and 2 bases at J, with 23 bases between the two ends. The CDR3 consists of 20 residues. CDR3 residues: CASGLVWDIAGTLGNQPQHF. The CDR3 DNA reads as TGTGCTAGTGGTTTGGTTTGGGACATCGCGGGGACTCTCGGCAATCAGCCCCAGCATTTT.

This clone came up a few times. The CDR3 nucleotides are TGTGCCAGCAGTTACGTGACAGTTGCTTTCTTT. Its protein is CASSYVTVAFF. V usage is TRBV6-5 and J usage is TRBJ1-1, with D possibly being TRBD1 (5 bases). The CDR3 covers 11 residues. Trimming cost V 2 bases and J 11 bases, with 9 bases left between them. CDR1 is MNHEY, CDR2 SVGAGI, per germline.

The V and J genes are TRBV7-9 and TRBJ2-5; D is tentatively TRBD1 or TRBD2 (5 bases each). This CDR3 is built from 18 residues. V lost 1 base and J lost 0, with 18 bases in between. The germline gives CDR1 SEHNR, CDR2 FQNEAQ (reference sequence). The CDR3 sequence is CASSLEWGGSDYQETQYF. The CDR3 coding sequence is TGTGCCAGCAGCTTAGAGTGGGGCGGGTCGGACTACCAAGAGACCCAGTACTTC.

Only a few counts were recorded for this clone. The chain links TRBV6-6 to TRBJ1-1; the D gene is possibly TRBD1 (5 bases). Germline loops: CDR1 MNHNY, CDR2 SVGAGI (reference sequence). Trimming removed 6 bases at V and 4 bases at J, with 12 bases between. The CDR3 contains 13 residues. The CDR3 reads CASSYPGGTEAFF. In DNA form, the CDR3 reads TGTGCCAGCAGCTACCCCGGGGGCACTGAAGCTTTCTTT.